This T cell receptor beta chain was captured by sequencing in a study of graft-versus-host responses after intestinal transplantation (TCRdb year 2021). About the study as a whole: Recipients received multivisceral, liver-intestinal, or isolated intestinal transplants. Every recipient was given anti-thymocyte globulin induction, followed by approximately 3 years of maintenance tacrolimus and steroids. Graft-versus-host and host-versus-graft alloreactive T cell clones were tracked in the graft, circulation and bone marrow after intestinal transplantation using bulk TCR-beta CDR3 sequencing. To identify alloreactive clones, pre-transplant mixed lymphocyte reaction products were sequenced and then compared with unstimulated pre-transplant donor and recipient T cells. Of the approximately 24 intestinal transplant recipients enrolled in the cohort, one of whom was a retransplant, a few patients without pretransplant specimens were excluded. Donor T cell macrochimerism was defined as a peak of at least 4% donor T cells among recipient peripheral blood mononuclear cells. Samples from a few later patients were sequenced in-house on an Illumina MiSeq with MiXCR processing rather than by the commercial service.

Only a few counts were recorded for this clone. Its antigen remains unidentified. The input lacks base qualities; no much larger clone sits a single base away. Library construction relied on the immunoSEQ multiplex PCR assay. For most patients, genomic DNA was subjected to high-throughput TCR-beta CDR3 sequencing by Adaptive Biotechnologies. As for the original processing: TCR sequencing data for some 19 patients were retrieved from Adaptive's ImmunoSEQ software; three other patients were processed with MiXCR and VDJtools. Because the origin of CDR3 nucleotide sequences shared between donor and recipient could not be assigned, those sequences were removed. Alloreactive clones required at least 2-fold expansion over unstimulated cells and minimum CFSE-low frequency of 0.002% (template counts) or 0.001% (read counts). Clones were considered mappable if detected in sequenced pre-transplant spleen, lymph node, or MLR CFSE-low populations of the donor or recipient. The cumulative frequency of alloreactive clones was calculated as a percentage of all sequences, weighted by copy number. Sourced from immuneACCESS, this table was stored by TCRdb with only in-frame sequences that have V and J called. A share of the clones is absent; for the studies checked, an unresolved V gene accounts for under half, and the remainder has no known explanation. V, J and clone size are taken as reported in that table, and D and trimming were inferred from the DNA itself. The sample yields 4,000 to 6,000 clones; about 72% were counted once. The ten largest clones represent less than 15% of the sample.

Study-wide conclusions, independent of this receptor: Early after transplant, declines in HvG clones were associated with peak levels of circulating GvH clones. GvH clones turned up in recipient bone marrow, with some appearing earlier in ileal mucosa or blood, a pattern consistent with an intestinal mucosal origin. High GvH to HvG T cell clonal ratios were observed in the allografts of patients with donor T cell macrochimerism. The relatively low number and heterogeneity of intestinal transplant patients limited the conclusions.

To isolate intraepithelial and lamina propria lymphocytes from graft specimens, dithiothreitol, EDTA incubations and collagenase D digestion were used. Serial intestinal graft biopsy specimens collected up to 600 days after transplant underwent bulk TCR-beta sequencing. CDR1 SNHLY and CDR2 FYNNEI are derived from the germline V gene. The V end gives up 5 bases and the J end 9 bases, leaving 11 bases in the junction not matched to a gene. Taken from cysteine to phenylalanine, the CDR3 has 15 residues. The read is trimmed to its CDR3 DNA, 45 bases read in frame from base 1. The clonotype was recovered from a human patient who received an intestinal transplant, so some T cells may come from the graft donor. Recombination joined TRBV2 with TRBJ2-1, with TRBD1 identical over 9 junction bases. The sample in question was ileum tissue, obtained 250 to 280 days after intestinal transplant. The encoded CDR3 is CASSQRTGVQFEQFF. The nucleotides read TGTGCCAGCAGTCAAAGGACAGGGGTGCAATTTGAGCAGTTCTTC. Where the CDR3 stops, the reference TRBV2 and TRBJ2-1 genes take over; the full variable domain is EPEVTQTPSHQVTQMGQEVILRCVPISNHLYFYWYRQILGQKVEFLVSFYNNEISEKSEIFDDQFSVERPDGSNFTLKIRSTKLEDSAMYFCASSQRTGVQFEQFFGPGTRLTVL.